This T cell receptor beta chain was observed in a study of blood T cell repertoires in COVID-19. During active infection, Seattle patients enrolled and were then monitored through disease. The CDR3 covers 15 residues. The ends lost 2 bases at V and 2 bases at J; junction bases unmatched: 0. CDR1 MNHNY and CDR2 SVGAGI come from the germline V gene (reference sequence). How the authors handled the data: Reference gene primer amplification gave estimated nucleated cell counts. TCRdb's table, derived via immunoSEQ multiplex PCR, lists solely in-frame clones and lacks some. V, J and clone size derive from that table, while D and trimming were established from the DNA sequence. The sample holds 300,000 to 350,000 clones; roughly 86% are singletons and the top ten take around 9.9%.

The V gene is TRBV6-6, the J gene TRBJ1-5; 10 nucleotides align to TRBD1. The receptor's source is a man aged 25 to 45 with COVID-19, enrolled during active disease. Material for sequencing was peripheral blood. The CDR3 is CASSYGTGGNQPQHF. The CDR3 DNA reads TGTGCCAGCAGTTACGGGACAGGGGGCAATCAGCCCCAGCATTTT.